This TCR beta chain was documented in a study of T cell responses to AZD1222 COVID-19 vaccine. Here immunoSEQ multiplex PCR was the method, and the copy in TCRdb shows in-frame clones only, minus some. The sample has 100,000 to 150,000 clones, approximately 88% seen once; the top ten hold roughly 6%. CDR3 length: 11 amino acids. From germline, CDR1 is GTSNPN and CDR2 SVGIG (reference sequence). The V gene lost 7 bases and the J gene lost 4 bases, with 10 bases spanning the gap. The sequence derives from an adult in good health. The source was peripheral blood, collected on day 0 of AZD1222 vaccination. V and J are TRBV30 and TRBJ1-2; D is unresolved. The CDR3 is CASEYLYGYTF. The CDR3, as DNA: TGTGCCTCAGAGTACCTCTATGGCTACACCTTC.